A single sample is the source of the 24 T cell receptor beta chains below, sequenced in a study of T-cell reconstitution after alpha-beta-depleted transplantation in children. The TCRbeta library was prepared with unique molecular identifiers. Each CDR3 protein gets one entry after TCRdb re-called the PCR reads with MiXCR. The repertoire has approximately 980,000 distinct CDR3 sequences, 25% to 35% of them found once; the top ten carry around 30%. The material was PBMCs, mostly from graft donor cells, obtained 360 days after TCRalphabeta/CD19-depleted stem cell transplant. Source of these receptors: a boy under two years old who had a stem cell transplant for SCID, so the T cells may come from the graft donor.

The chain employs TRBV12-3 or TRBV12-4 and TRBJ2-7; D may be TRBD2 (5 bases). CDR3 size: 14 residues. V lost 4 bases and J lost 2, with 12 bases in between. Here the CDR3 DNA reads TGTGCCAGCAGTTCCCGAGGGATAGCCTACGAGCAGTACTTC. Its protein product is CASSSRGIAYEQYF.

This sequence joins TRBV7-2 and TRBJ2-7; no clear D gene. Germline CDR1 and CDR2: SGHTA and FQGNSA. V shed 5 bases and J shed 6 bases, with 17 bases lying between them. This CDR3 has 14 amino acids. This CDR3 is CASSEDLGPVEQYF. The CDR3, as DNA: TGTGCCAGCAGCGAAGATCTGGGCCCGGTCGAGCAGTACTTC.

This clonotype showed up just once. The J gene is TRBJ2-7, the V gene TRBV6-1; D uncertain. In germline, CDR1 is MNHNS, CDR2 SASEGT. Trimming stripped 4 bases from V and 0 bases from J, with 16 bases between. The CDR3 has 16 amino acids. CDR3 coding DNA: TGTGCCAGCAGTGTCTTTCCCGGCACGAGCTCCTACGAGCAGTACTTC. Its translation is CASSVFPGTSSYEQYF.

This clonotype was recorded many times. The CDR3 protein is CSVSFSRGETQYF. In nucleotides, the CDR3 is TGCAGCGTTTCCTTCTCACGCGGAGAGACCCAGTACTTC. The V gene is TRBV29-1, the J gene TRBJ2-5; D not certain. The V end was cut by 5 bases, the J end by 4 bases, with 14 bases between. The germline CDR1 and CDR2 sequences are SQVTM and ANQGSEA. The CDR3 contains 13 residues.

The rearrangement uses TRBV7-7 and TRBJ2-7, with D tentatively TRBD2 (5 bases). The CDR3 consists of 14 residues. The V end lost 2 bases, the J end lost 10 bases, and 18 bases lay between the germline ends. Germline loops: CDR1 SSHAT, CDR2 FNYEAQ (reference sequence). Here the CDR3 DNA reads TGTGCCAGCAGCTTAAATTTAGCGAAGGGCGAACAGTACTTC. The encoded protein is CASSLNLAKGEQYF.

The chain carries TRBV5-1 and TRBJ2-7; TRBD1 agrees at 8 bases. This CDR3 is built from 15 residues. Trimming took 4 bases from V and 2 from J; bases not matched to a gene: 8. Germline values: CDR1 SGHRS, CDR2 YFSETQ. CDR3 nucleotides: TGCGCCAGCAGCCTAGGCTCGACAGGGGCCTACGAGCAGTACTTC. This codes for CASSLGSTGAYEQYF.

This clonotype was found a few times. The chain is built from TRBV7-2 and TRBJ2-7; 13 bases fit TRBD2. The CDR3 is 17 residues long. Germline trimming cut 3 bases from V and 0 bases from J; bases unmatched to any gene: 5. Germline CDR1 reads SGHTA; CDR2 reads FQGNSA. The CDR3 here is CASSFRLAGGTSYEQYF. The CDR3 coding sequence is TGTGCCAGCAGCTTCCGACTAGCGGGGGGTACCTCCTACGAGCAGTACTTC.

The V call is TRBV20-1, the J call TRBJ2-7; D may be TRBD2 (5 bases). The germline V gene encodes CDR1 DFQATT and CDR2 SNEGSKA (reference sequence). V was cut by 6 bases and J by 1 base, with 19 bases left in between. This CDR3 has 15 amino acids. In nucleotides, the CDR3 is TGCAGTGCGAATGTCTACCGGGGTCTATCCTACGAGCAGTACTTC. It encodes CSANVYRGLSYEQYF.

This clonotype occurred once. V is TRBV12-3 or TRBV12-4 and J is TRBJ2-2; 7 bases line up with TRBD1. This CDR3 spans 15 amino acids. V lost 7 bases, J lost 0 bases, and 5 bases stayed unmatched. Here the CDR3 DNA reads TGTGCCAGCACCCAAGACAGGGCGAACACCGGGGAGCTGTTTTTT. This codes for CASTQDRANTGELFF.

This clonotype was observed a few times. The chain joins TRBV4-2 to TRBJ2-7, with D possibly being TRBD2 (7 bases). V gave up 0 bases and J gave up 3 bases, with 12 bases separating them. The CDR3 totals 15 residues. The V gene's germline CDR1 is LGHNA and CDR2 YNFKEQ. The CDR3 loop is CASSQDLRGHYEQYF. The DNA for the CDR3 is TGTGCCAGCAGCCAAGATCTGCGGGGGCACTACGAGCAGTACTTC.

The chain couples TRBV20-1 to TRBJ2-7; D assignment may be TRBD1 or TRBD2 (5 bases each). The CDR3 has 14 amino acids. V lost 3 bases and J lost 7, with 19 bases in between. Germline V lookup: CDR1 DFQATT, CDR2 SNEGSKA (reference sequence). Here the CDR3 DNA reads TGCAGTGCTAGTGGGGGTAGCCCTACGATTGAGCAGTACTTC. Its translation is CSASGGSPTIEQYF.

A word on this clonotype: The germline gene is not matched at one end of the junction; a read error may be the cause. The V and J genes are TRBV9 and TRBJ2-3; D is possibly TRBD1 (7 bases). The CDR3 loop spans 12 amino acids. Per the germline V gene, CDR1 is SGDLS and CDR2 is YYNGEE. The CDR3 bases are TGTGCCAGCAGCCCCCACAGGGGAGGCGGGGATTTT. It encodes CASSPHRGGGDF.

This chain links TRBV29-1 with TRBJ2-3; possible D gene TRBD2, 6 bases. Trimming cost V 6 bases and J 4 bases, with 20 bases left between them. Germline values: CDR1 SQVTM, CDR2 ANQGSEA. The CDR3 runs 15 residues. CDR3 protein: CSVDRDSPPPDTQYF. As DNA, the CDR3 is TGCAGCGTCGACCGGGACTCGCCTCCCCCAGATACGCAGTATTTT.

A single count supports this clonotype. The chain joins TRBV5-5 to TRBJ2-2, with D perhaps TRBD1 (6 bases). The V end lost 4 bases, the J end lost 6 bases, and 16 bases lay between the germline ends. CDR3 size: 15 residues. Germline V gene data show CDR1 as SGHKS and CDR2 as YYEKEE (reference sequence). This chain's CDR3 is CASSASGAPPGELFF. The CDR3 DNA reads as TGTGCCAGCAGCGCCTCAGGGGCCCCCCCCGGGGAGCTGTTTTTT.

The table lists this clonotype with a few counts. The rearrangement uses TRBV5-5 and TRBJ2-1; 10 bases fit TRBD1. The V gene's germline CDR1 is SGHKS and CDR2 YYEKEE (reference sequence). This CDR3 spans 16 amino acids. Trimming cost V 2 bases and J 12 bases; bases outside gene matches: 14. The chain's CDR3 is CASSLGGQGFVTRQFF. The CDR3 nucleotides are TGTGCCAGCAGCTTAGGGGGACAGGGGTTTGTCACACGGCAGTTCTTC.

The gene calls are TRBV6-1 and TRBJ2-7; 8 bases fit TRBD1. Germline V lookup: CDR1 MNHNS, CDR2 SASEGT. The trim removed 5 bases at V and 3 bases at J, leaving 9 bases unmatched. The CDR3 has 15 residues. CDR3 coding DNA: TGTGCCAGCAGTCGCGAGGACAGGGCTTACTACGAGCAGTACTTC. Protein sequence: CASSREDRAYYEQYF.

V usage is TRBV7-2 and J usage is TRBJ2-5; D may be TRBD2 (6 bases). The ends were cut back, 1 base at V and 1 base at J, with 13 bases in the middle. This CDR3 contains 16 residues. Per germline, CDR1 SGHTA and CDR2 FQGNSA. CDR3 DNA: TGTGCCAGCAGCTTAGGGTGGGGGGAGTCCCAAGAGACCCAGTACTTC. Translating gives CASSLGWGESQETQYF.

This chain connects TRBV28 to TRBJ2-4, with 7 bases identical to TRBD1. CDR1 MDHEN and CDR2 SYDVKM come from the germline V gene. The CDR3 is 18 residues long. The V segment lost 3 bases and the J segment 2 bases; nucleotides outside the gene matches: 13. The CDR3 protein is CASSLGTAIGETKNIQYF. The CDR3 DNA is TGTGCCAGCAGTTTGGGGACAGCTATTGGGGAGACCAAAAACATTCAGTACTTC.

V gene TRBV5-1 combines with J gene TRBJ1-3; 9 bases agree with TRBD1. Losses at the gene ends were 3 bases for V and 8 bases for J; bases not matched to a gene: 12. This CDR3 spans 16 amino acids. CDR1 and CDR2 (germline): SGHRS, YFSETQ. CDR3 in DNA: TGCGCCAGCAGCTCGAACCTCCGGGACAGGGCGGACACCATATATTTT. As protein: CASSSNLRDRADTIYF.

The chain combines TRBV11-2 with TRBJ2-5, with D perhaps matching TRBD2 (6 bases). Trimming left V 7 bases short and J 1 base short, with 13 bases between. The CDR3 is made up of 14 amino acids. Germline lookup yields CDR1 SGHAT and CDR2 FQNNGV. Here the CDR3 reads CASTATRGQETQYF. The CDR3 DNA sequence: TGTGCCAGCACCGCGACTAGGGGCCAAGAGACCCAGTACTTC.

J is TRBJ1-1 and V is TRBV6-4; no clear D. The germline V gene encodes CDR1 MRHNA and CDR2 SNTAGT. The CDR3 contains 8 residues. DNA for the CDR3: TGTGCGGAAAGTGAAGCTTTCTTT. Protein sequence: CAESEAFF.

The V gene is TRBV12-3 or TRBV12-4, the J gene TRBJ2-5; D possibly corresponds to TRBD2 (5 bases). The CDR3 is made up of 13 amino acids. Between the trimmed V and J ends, which lost 7 bases and 1 base, there was a span of 10 bases. The CDR3 sequence is CASTWAGQETQYF. The CDR3 nucleotides read TGTGCCAGCACTTGGGCGGGCCAAGAGACCCAGTACTTC.

This chain uses TRBV9 with TRBJ2-1, with TRBD2 matching 9 bases. CDR1 is SGDLS and CDR2 is YYNGEE in the germline V gene. The junction had 7 bases not matched to a gene; V was cut back by 0 bases and J by 3 bases. This CDR3 region has 17 residues. The CDR3 region is CASSVGGGTSNYNEQFF. The CDR3 region has the DNA TGTGCCAGCAGCGTAGGGGGGGGGACTAGCAACTACAATGAGCAGTTCTTC.

The chain couples TRBV18 to TRBJ2-5, with D uncertain. The germline CDR1 and CDR2 sequences are KGHSH and LQKENI. The CDR3 runs to 13 residues. The V end lost 3 bases, the J end lost 5 bases, and 10 bases lay between the germline ends. The chain's CDR3 is CASSPQSGETQYF. DNA for the CDR3: TGTGCCAGCTCACCCCAATCTGGGGAGACCCAGTACTTC. Filled out from reference TRBV18 and TRBJ2-5, the complete variable domain reads NAGVMQNPRHLVRRRGQEARLRCSPMKGHSHVYWYRQLPEEGLKFMVYLQKENIIDESGMPKERFSAEFPKEGPSILRIQQVVRGDSAAYFCASSPQSGETQYFGPGTRLLVL.